One sample yielded the 11 T cell receptor beta chains listed below, sequenced in a study of liver allograft versus peripheral blood T cells. Study in general: T cell receptor repertoires in transplanted livers were compared with those in recipients' peripheral blood.

Via MiXCR, TCRdb re-called the reads, giving one row per CDR3 protein. In the table there are some 9,200 distinct CDR3 sequences, approximately 15% of which are singletons. The receptor set was obtained from a human patient who had a liver transplant. Certain T cells may be donor cells from the graft.

This clonotype rates as medium-sized. V usage is TRBV18 and J usage is TRBJ1-4; D gene ambiguous. The CDR3 has 15 residues. Trimming shortened V by 1 base and J by 0 bases, and 6 bases separated the two germline ends. Germline CDR1 KGHSH, CDR2 LQKENI. The CDR3 DNA is TGTGCCAGCTCACCACTCACAGCAACTAATGAAAAACTGTTTTTT. It translates to CASSPLTATNEKLFF.

This clonotype is judged medium-sized. The chain couples TRBV6-2 or TRBV6-3 to TRBJ1-4; D possibly corresponds to TRBD1 (5 bases). V was shortened by 0 bases and J by 4 bases, with 6 bases between the two germline ends. This CDR3 region has 14 residues. Germline V CDR1 and CDR2: MNHEY, SVGEGT. The CDR3 region has the DNA TGTGCCAGCAGTTACTCCGACAGTAATGAAAAACTGTTTTTT. As protein: CASSYSDSNEKLFF.

This clonotype has at least ten counts. V gene TRBV27 combines with J gene TRBJ2-7; D is undetermined. Germline V gene data show CDR1 as MNHEY and CDR2 as SMNVEV (reference sequence). Deletions cut 10 bases from V and 6 bases from J, with 19 bases between. This CDR3 spans 13 amino acids. The CDR3 protein is CATTRDGWREQYF. In DNA, the CDR3 is TGTGCCACCACGCGAGACGGTTGGCGCGAGCAGTACTTC.

In this sample, this clonotype is medium-sized. The rearrangement uses TRBV7-9 and TRBJ1-1; a weak D match, TRBD1 (6 bases). CDR1 and CDR2 from the germline V gene are SEHNR and FQNEAQ (reference sequence). Deletions cut 0 bases from V and 3 bases from J, with 11 bases between. The CDR3 covers 15 residues. DNA of the CDR3: TGTGCCAGCAGCTTAGCGTGGGGGGCTGACACTGAAGCTTTCTTT. This translates into CASSLAWGADTEAFF. Full variable domain (remainder filled in from reference TRBV7-9 and TRBJ1-1): DTGVSQNPRHKITKRGQNVTFRCDPISEHNRLYWYRQTLGQGPEFLTYFQNEAQLEKSRLLSDRFSAERPKGSFSTLEIQRTEQGDSAMYLCASSLAWGADTEAFFGQGTRLTVV.

This clonotype was observed a handful of times. The rearrangement uses TRBV5-4 and TRBJ2-5, with 7 positions matching TRBD1. The CDR3 loop spans 14 amino acids. Looked up from germline, CDR1 is SGHNT and CDR2 is YYREEE (reference sequence). Trimming cost V 2 bases and J 2 bases; bases outside gene matches: 3. The CDR3 nucleotides are TGTGCCAGCAGCTTACAGGGACAGCAAGAGACCCAGTACTTC. It encodes CASSLQGQQETQYF.

The chain has TRBV6-2 or TRBV6-3 and TRBJ2-2; maybe TRBD2 (5 bases). The CDR3 loop spans 16 amino acids. V was trimmed by 0 bases and J by 3 bases, leaving 11 bases between them. The germline gives CDR1 MNHEY, CDR2 SVGEGT. The CDR3 region is CASSYSPSRHTGELFF. The CDR3 region has the DNA TGTGCCAGCAGTTACTCTCCTAGCCGTCACACCGGGGAGCTGTTTTTT.

Judged by abundance, this clonotype is medium-sized. The chain uses TRBV18 and TRBJ1-4, with D perhaps TRBD1 (6 bases). CDR3 length: 15 amino acids. Germline loops: CDR1 KGHSH, CDR2 LQKENI. The V end lost 1 base, the J end lost 8 bases, and 14 bases lay between the germline ends. The CDR3 nucleotides are TGTGCCAGCTCACCACTCCCAACAGGGTACGAAAAACTGTTTTTT. Amino acids: CASSPLPTGYEKLFF.

The rearrangement uses TRBV20-1 and TRBJ1-1; no clear D. This CDR3 contains 11 residues. V lost 5 bases and J 5 bases, leaving 9 bases between the germline ends. From germline, CDR1 is DFQATT and CDR2 SNEGSKA (reference sequence). DNA of the CDR3: TGCAGTGCTCGCCTGGAAACTGAAGCTTTCTTT. Residues: CSARLETEAFF.

This clonotype has just a few counts. V is TRBV20-1 and J is TRBJ1-5, with 10 bases fitting TRBD1. V gave up 4 bases and J gave up 7 bases; unmatched junction bases: 10. This CDR3 is 15 amino acids long. Germline V CDR1 and CDR2: DFQATT, SNEGSKA (reference sequence). The DNA for the CDR3 is TGCAGTGCTACTAAGTTCGGGACAGGGGAACAGCCCCAGCATTTT. It translates to CSATKFGTGEQPQHF.

This chain uses TRBV28 with TRBJ2-5, with 10 bases that match TRBD1. The junction had 7 bases not matched to a gene; V was cut back by 9 bases and J by 3 bases. The germline gives CDR1 MDHEN, CDR2 SYDVKM. This CDR3 region has 14 residues. CDR3 in amino acids: CASTPGTGEETQYF. Written as DNA, the CDR3 is TGTGCCAGTACTCCCGGGACAGGGGAAGAGACCCAGTACTTC. The full variable domain, completed using reference TRBV28 and TRBJ2-5, is DVKVTQSSRYLVKRTGEKVFLECVQDMDHENMFWYRQDPGLGLRLIYFSYDVKMKEKGDIPEGYSVSREKKERFSLILESASTNQTSMYLCASTPGTGEETQYFGPGTRLLVL.

This clonotype was counted only a few times. The chain joins TRBV7-3 to TRBJ2-1, with D unclear. V lost 5 bases to trimming and J lost 10 bases, with 12 bases between them. This CDR3 contains 12 residues. The germline V gene has CDR1 SGHTA and CDR2 FQGTGA. Here the CDR3 reads CASSQPVGEQFF. For the CDR3, the DNA is TGTGCCAGCAGCCAACCGGTAGGGGAGCAGTTCTTC.